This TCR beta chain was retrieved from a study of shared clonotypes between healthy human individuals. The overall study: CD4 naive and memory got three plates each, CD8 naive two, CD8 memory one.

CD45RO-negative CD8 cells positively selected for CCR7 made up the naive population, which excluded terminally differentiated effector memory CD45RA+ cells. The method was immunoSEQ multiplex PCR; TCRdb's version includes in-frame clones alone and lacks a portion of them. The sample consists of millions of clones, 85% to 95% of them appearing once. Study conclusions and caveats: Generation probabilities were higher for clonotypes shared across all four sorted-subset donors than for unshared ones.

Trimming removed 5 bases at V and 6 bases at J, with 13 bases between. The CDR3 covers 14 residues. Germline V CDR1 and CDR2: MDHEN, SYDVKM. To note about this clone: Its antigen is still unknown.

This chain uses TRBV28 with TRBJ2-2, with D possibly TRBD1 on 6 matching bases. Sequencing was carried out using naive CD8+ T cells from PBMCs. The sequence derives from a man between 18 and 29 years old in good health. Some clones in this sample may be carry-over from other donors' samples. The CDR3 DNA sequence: TGTGCCAGCAGTCCCAACAGGGTTGCCGGGGAGCTGTTTTTT. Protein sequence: CASSPNRVAGELFF.